The 32 T cell receptor beta chains presented below share a single source sample, sequenced in a study of cytomegalovirus exposure and HLA in healthy donors. In the PCR, 60 Vbeta and 13 Jbeta primers were used. Produced via immunoSEQ multiplex PCR; TCRdb's table is partial and in-frame only. The repertoire holds 130,000 or so clones, with around 77% as singletons. Material for sequencing was PBMCs. Receptors originate from a man younger than 40 in good health and CMV-seronegative.

This chain links TRBV7-2 with TRBJ2-1; D unclear. This CDR3 spans 13 amino acids. In germline, CDR1 is SGHTA, CDR2 FQGNSA. Between the trimmed V and J ends, which lost 1 base and 6 bases, there was a span of 7 bases. As DNA, the CDR3 is TGTGCCAGCAGCTTAGTCAGACTCAATGAGCAGTTCTTC. Its translation: CASSLVRLNEQFF.

This clone was observed once. The chain links TRBV30 to TRBJ1-1; D is unresolved. Germline assignment: CDR1 GTSNPN and CDR2 SVGIG (reference sequence). This CDR3 is 15 amino acids long. Trimming removed 0 bases from V and 5 bases from J, with 16 bases in between. CDR3 bases: TGTGCCTGGAGTGTACCCGGAGGCCCGGAGACTGAAGCTTTCTTT. This gives the protein CAWSVPGGPETEAFF.

This chain links TRBV5-1 with TRBJ2-1, with 14 positions matching TRBD2. Trimming cost V 0 bases and J 8 bases; bases outside gene matches: 4. The length of the CDR3 is 16 residues. Per germline, CDR1 SGHRS and CDR2 YFSETQ. CDR3 in DNA: TGCGCCAGCAGCTTGGTGACTAGCGGGAGGGCCTATGAGCAGTTCTTC. Translating gives CASSLVTSGRAYEQFF. The entire variable domain, with the rest obtained from reference TRBV5-1 and TRBJ2-1, is as follows: KAGVTQTPRYLIKTRGQQVTLSCSPISGHRSVSWYQQTPGQGLQFLFEYFSETQRNKGNFPGRFSGRQFSNSRSEMNVSTLELGDSALYLCASSLVTSGRAYEQFFGPGTRLTVL.

This clone was counted once. The chain couples TRBV12-2 to TRBJ2-5; the table's TRBD1 call for D was not verified on the DNA. TRBV12-2 counts as a pseudogene. The length of the CDR3 is 16 residues. The CDR3 sequence: CASRVHPRGPQETQYF. The CDR3 coding sequence is TGTGCAAGTCGCGTACACCCCAGGGGCCCACAAGAGACCCAGTACTTC.

This rearrangement joins TRBV7-2 to TRBJ2-2, with 9 bases fitting TRBD1. V dropped 5 bases and J dropped 7; count of bases not matched to a gene: 8. CDR1 is SGHTA, CDR2 FQGNSA, per germline. This CDR3 region has 15 residues. CDR3 loop: CASSPMGQGVGELFF. The CDR3 DNA reads as TGTGCCAGCAGCCCCATGGGACAGGGTGTCGGGGAGCTGTTTTTT.

The CDR3 DNA follows: TGCAGCGTAGGGCTACGGGGCGAGCAGTACTTC. Protein: CSVGLRGEQYF. This chain links TRBV29-1 with TRBJ2-7; weak D call: TRBD2 (5 bases). The CDR3 consists of 11 residues. V lost 6 bases to trimming and J lost 6 bases, with 12 bases between them. Looked up from germline, CDR1 is SQVTM and CDR2 is ANQGSEA.

This chain uses TRBV25-1 with TRBJ2-7; tentative D call: TRBD2 (5 bases). V lost 1 base and J lost 2, with 12 bases in between. The CDR3 is 15 amino acids. Germline CDR1 MGHDK, CDR2 SYGVNS. CDR3: CASSESGGSTYEQYF. The CDR3 bases are TGTGCCAGCAGTGAATCCGGAGGATCCACCTACGAGCAGTACTTC.

DNA for the CDR3: TGCAGTGCCGGCCCCACGGGTACGCAGTATTTT. It is translated as CSAGPTGTQYF. This chain uses TRBV20-1 with TRBJ2-3, with D unclear. Germline V gene data show CDR1 as DFQATT and CDR2 as SNEGSKA (reference sequence). The CDR3 spans 11 residues. The V end lost 6 bases, the J end lost 8 bases, and 12 bases lay between the germline ends.

The chain couples TRBV6-6 to TRBJ2-2; 9 nucleotides line up with TRBD1. V lost 6 bases, J lost 1 base, and 3 bases stayed unmatched. The CDR3 extends over 15 amino acids. Germline-derived CDR1 and CDR2 are MNHNY and SVGAGI (reference sequence). The DNA of the CDR3 is TGTGCCAGCAGACGGGGACAGGGGAACACCGGGGAGCTGTTTTTT. Protein sequence: CASRRGQGNTGELFF.

This sequence joins TRBV6-5 and TRBJ2-7, with a tentative D call TRBD1 (6 bases). The V end lost 6 bases, the J end lost 2 bases, and 14 bases lay between the germline ends. The germline V gene has CDR1 MNHEY and CDR2 SVGAGI. CDR3 length: 14 amino acids. Here the CDR3 reads CASSHRVVPYEQYF. The CDR3 nucleotides are TGTGCCAGCAGCCACAGGGTGGTCCCCTACGAGCAGTACTTC.

The chain has TRBV5-1 and TRBJ2-7; possibly TRBD2 for D (5 bases). V lost 4 bases, J lost 6 bases, and 14 bases lay in between. CDR1 SGHRS and CDR2 YFSETQ come from the germline V gene. There are 13 residues in the CDR3. The CDR3 nucleotides read TGCGCCAGCAGCGCCGGGAATCGGGGCGAGCAGTACTTC. It yields the protein CASSAGNRGEQYF. Based on the CDR3 plus reference TRBV5-1 and TRBJ2-7, the full variable domain is KAGVTQTPRYLIKTRGQQVTLSCSPISGHRSVSWYQQTPGQGLQFLFEYFSETQRNKGNFPGRFSGRQFSNSRSEMNVSTLELGDSALYLCASSAGNRGEQYFGPGTRLTVT.

This clone was detected only once. This rearrangement joins TRBV29-1 to TRBJ2-2; weak D call: TRBD2 (5 bases). Trimming removed 5 bases from V and 2 bases from J, with 9 bases in between. In germline, CDR1 is SQVTM, CDR2 ANQGSEA. This CDR3 is built from 13 residues. The CDR3 reads CSVKLVNTGELFF. CDR3 nucleotides: TGCAGCGTTAAACTAGTAAACACCGGGGAGCTGTTTTTT.

The chain couples TRBV15 to TRBJ1-3; 7 bases map to TRBD1. V shed 0 bases and J 4 bases; nucleotides not matched to a gene: 15. The CDR3 runs to 19 residues. Germline CDR1 reads LNHNV; CDR2 reads YYDKDF (reference sequence). CDR3 nucleotide sequence: TGTGCCACCAGCAGAGAATTTCCCCAGACAGGGCACTTGGGAAACACCATATATTTT. Its translation is CATSREFPQTGHLGNTIYF.

The genes are TRBV5-4 and TRBJ2-7; D is perhaps TRBD2 (6 bases). Deletions cut 5 bases from V and 0 bases from J, with 15 bases between. The CDR3 is 15 residues long. Germline CDR1 SGHNT, CDR2 YYREEE (reference sequence). Written as DNA, the CDR3 is TGTGCCAGCAGTACTTACCGGGACTCCTCCTACGAGCAGTACTTC. Residues: CASSTYRDSSYEQYF.

This chain connects TRBV7-6 to TRBJ2-2; 11 bases align to TRBD2. J gave up 5 bases and V 1 base, and 0 bases lay outside the gene matches. The CDR3 loop spans 15 amino acids. CDR1 is SGHVS, CDR2 FNYEAQ, per germline. The CDR3 DNA follows: TGTGCCAGCAGCTTAGTAGCGGGGGGGACCGGGGAGCTGTTTTTT. Protein sequence: CASSLVAGGTGELFF.

The rearrangement links TRBV9 to TRBJ2-2; 10 bases are a match to TRBD2. Germline-derived CDR1 and CDR2 are SGDLS and YYNGEE. The CDR3 consists of 18 residues. With V trimmed by 0 bases and J by 1 base, 6 bases remained unmatched. The CDR3 is CASSVGPSGGGNTGELFF. Written as DNA, the CDR3 is TGTGCCAGCAGCGTAGGGCCTAGCGGGGGTGGGAACACCGGGGAGCTGTTTTTT.

J is TRBJ2-1 and V is TRBV7-9, with no clear D. Trimming stripped 2 bases from V and 0 bases from J, with 11 bases between. Per the germline V gene, CDR1 is SEHNR and CDR2 is FQNEAQ (reference sequence). The CDR3 sequence is 16 residues long. This CDR3 is CASSLFSASSYNEQFF. The CDR3 DNA is TGTGCCAGCAGCTTATTCTCTGCCAGCTCCTACAATGAGCAGTTCTTC.

This clone has just a few counts. The chain employs TRBV10-3 and TRBJ2-3; TRBD1 matches 7 bases. CDR1 and CDR2 from the germline V gene are ENHRY and SYGVKD. V shed 6 bases, J shed 6 bases, and the junction held 9 bases outside the gene matches. CDR3 length equals 14 residues. The CDR3 DNA reads as TGTGCCATCAGCGAACAGGGGCTGTCGGATACGCAGTATTTT. Protein sequence: CAISEQGLSDTQYF.

The chain employs TRBV6-5 and TRBJ1-1; D is perhaps TRBD1 (6 bases). Trimming shortened V by 1 base and J by 5 bases, and 14 bases separated the two germline ends. The CDR3 has 15 residues. The germline V gene encodes CDR1 MNHEY and CDR2 SVGAGI. The CDR3: CASSYWSTGETEAFF. DNA for the CDR3: TGTGCCAGCAGTTACTGGTCGACAGGAGAGACTGAAGCTTTCTTT.

In DNA, the CDR3 is TGTGCCAGCAGTTTAGGGCTGGACAGGGCCACAGATACGCAGTATTTT. Its protein is CASSLGLDRATDTQYF. The J gene is TRBJ2-3, the V gene TRBV28; 8 bases align to TRBD1. Germline V gives CDR1 MDHEN, CDR2 SYDVKM. After removal of 2 bases from V and 2 bases from J, the junction contained 6 bases not matched to a gene. CDR3 length equals 16 residues.

This clone has a handful of counts. The chain joins TRBV6-1 to TRBJ2-6; 7 bases are a match to TRBD1. Per the germline V gene, CDR1 is MNHNS and CDR2 is SASEGT. Trimming cost V 6 bases and J 0 bases; bases outside gene matches: 2. This CDR3 spans 15 amino acids. The CDR3: CASRGTDSGANVLTF. CDR3 in DNA: TGTGCCAGCAGGGGGACAGACTCTGGGGCCAACGTCCTGACTTTC.

The sample holds a few counts of this clone. The chain recombines TRBV2 with TRBJ2-7; 8 positions match TRBD1. In germline, CDR1 is SNHLY, CDR2 FYNNEI. This CDR3 has 11 residues. Trimming at V came to 7 bases and at J to 5 bases, leaving 1 base not matched to a gene. The CDR3 here is CASTDRDEQYF. The CDR3 DNA is TGTGCCAGCACGGACAGGGACGAGCAGTACTTC.

The V gene is TRBV19, the J gene TRBJ2-2, with D tentatively TRBD2 (5 bases). CDR1 is LNHDA, CDR2 SQIVND, per germline (reference sequence). The CDR3 spans 15 residues. V lost 8 bases and J lost 3, with 16 bases in between. CDR3 loop: CASSSFFGDTGELFF. The CDR3 nucleotides are TGTGCCAGTTCCTCGTTCTTCGGGGACACCGGGGAGCTGTTTTTT. The full variable domain, its missing parts supplied by reference TRBV19 and TRBJ2-2, is DGGITQSPKYLFRKEGQNVTLSCEQNLNHDAMYWYRQDPGQGLRLIYYSQIVNDFQKGDIAEGYSVSREKKESFPLTVTSAQKNPTAFYLCASSSFFGDTGELFFGEGSRLTVL.

The chain couples TRBV7-2 to TRBJ2-5, with D unresolved. The CDR3 contains 11 residues. CDR1 is SGHTA, CDR2 FQGNSA, per germline. V was trimmed by 5 bases and J by 4 bases, leaving 5 bases between them. The CDR3 DNA follows: TGTGCCAGCAGCCCGGGAGAGACCCAGTACTTC. It yields the protein CASSPGETQYF.

The chain couples TRBV28 to TRBJ1-5, with 8 positions matching TRBD1. The V gene's germline CDR1 is MDHEN and CDR2 SYDVKM. This CDR3 comprises 15 residues. Unmatched junction bases numbered 5, after V lost 3 bases and J lost 4 bases. This CDR3 reads CASSFTRGRNQPQHF. Written as DNA, the CDR3 is TGTGCCAGCAGTTTCACCAGGGGGCGAAATCAGCCCCAGCATTTT. The full variable domain, completed using reference TRBV28 and TRBJ1-5, is DVKVTQSSRYLVKRTGEKVFLECVQDMDHENMFWYRQDPGLGLRLIYFSYDVKMKEKGDIPEGYSVSREKKERFSLILESASTNQTSMYLCASSFTRGRNQPQHFGDGTRLSIL.

The chain carries TRBV5-1 and TRBJ2-5; a weak D match, TRBD2 (6 bases). The end of the DNA is better explained by TRBJ2-7, so the J call may be wrong. The CDR3 loop spans 17 amino acids. Germline assignment: CDR1 SGHRS and CDR2 YFSETQ. The CDR3 DNA sequence: TGCGCCAGCAGCCTACGGGACGGAGGGCAGTACTCCTACGAGCAGTACTTC. Protein: CASSLRDGGQYSYEQYF.

Of note for this clone: Additional DNA sequences in this sample encode the identical CDR3. The chain links TRBV7-2 to TRBJ1-1, with D possibly matching TRBD1 (6 bases). CDR3 size: 15 residues. Germline V gene data show CDR1 as SGHTA and CDR2 as FQGNSA. V lost 3 bases to trimming and J lost 1 base, with 12 bases between them. The CDR3 DNA reads TGTGCCAGCAGCTTGGCAGGGGTGGGGAACACTGAAGCTTTCTTT. Translating gives CASSLAGVGNTEAFF.

The chain is built from TRBV25-1 and TRBJ1-4; D is perhaps TRBD1 (5 bases). CDR1 and CDR2 from the germline V gene are MGHDK and SYGVNS. Trimming removed 2 bases at V and 7 bases at J, with 14 bases between. CDR3 length: 15 amino acids. The CDR3 here is CASSEPGARGEKLFF. In nucleotides, the CDR3 is TGTGCCAGCAGTGAACCGGGAGCTAGGGGTGAAAAACTGTTTTTT.

The chain recombines TRBV27 with TRBJ1-3; D is unclear. Germline CDR1 and CDR2: MNHEY and SMNVEV (reference sequence). The CDR3 sequence is 14 residues long. V was cut by 6 bases and J by 0 bases, with 9 bases left in between. For the CDR3, the DNA is TGTGCCAGCAGCCCCGGGAGCTCTGGAAACACCATATATTTT. It yields the protein CASSPGSSGNTIYF.

The rearrangement links TRBV28 to TRBJ2-3; no clear D gene. The CDR3 loop spans 13 amino acids. The V gene's germline CDR1 is MDHEN and CDR2 SYDVKM. Trimming removed 4 bases from V and 3 bases from J, with 8 bases in between. The CDR3 DNA is TGTGCCAGCAGTTCGTTCCGGACAGATACGCAGTATTTT. It translates to CASSSFRTDTQYF.

The chain carries TRBV5-1 and TRBJ2-2; no clear D. Trimming took off 1 base at V and 0 bases at J, with 7 bases between the two ends. Germline CDR1 SGHRS, CDR2 YFSETQ. There are 15 residues in the CDR3. The CDR3, as DNA: TGCGCCAGCAGCTTGACTACCGCGAACACCGGGGAGCTGTTTTTT. Amino acids: CASSLTTANTGELFF.

The CDR3 here is CAISESRTNMETQYF. Here the CDR3 DNA reads TGTGCCATCAGTGAGTCTAGGACAAATATGGAGACCCAGTACTTC. The chain links TRBV10-3 to TRBJ2-5; D is possibly TRBD1 (5 bases). The germline CDR1 and CDR2 sequences are ENHRY and SYGVKD. The CDR3 consists of 15 residues. V lost 0 bases, J lost 5 bases, and 13 bases lay in between.